This T cell receptor beta chain was captured by sequencing in a study of cytomegalovirus exposure and HLA in healthy donors. Study results and caveats: The study listed approximately 160 cytomegalovirus-associated TCR beta chains. It was only CMV serostatus that was available as immune exposure information.

PCR primers comprised 60 Vbeta and 13 Jbeta primers. The repertoire was sequenced with immunoSEQ multiplex PCR; TCRdb's copy has only in-frame clones and lacks some. The sample has about 170,000 clones, approximately 80% seen once. Comments on this clone: What it recognizes is unknown.

V trimming: 5 bases; J trimming: 5 bases; junction bases outside the gene matches: 2. The CDR3 extends over 14 amino acids. Germline-derived CDR1 and CDR2 are SEHNR and FQNEAQ (reference sequence). The receptor was isolated from a male donor in good health and CMV-seronegative. Sequencing used PBMCs. The chain carries TRBV7-9 and TRBJ2-1, with 11 bases lining up with TRBD2. For the CDR3, the DNA is TGTGCCAGCAGCCCGACTAGCGGGGACAATGAGCAGTTCTTC. Protein product: CASSPTSGDNEQFF.